This T cell receptor beta chain derives from a study of T cell responses to AZD1222 COVID-19 vaccine. The table came from immunoSEQ multiplex PCR; TCRdb's copy has only in-frame clones and leaves some out. The profile shows some 190,000 clones, roughly 94% of them singletons. For this clone: Its antigen is still unknown.

CDR1 and CDR2 (germline): SGHTA, FQGNSA. The J segment lost 4 bases and the V segment lost 4 bases, leaving 6 bases of the junction unmatched. The CDR3 extends over 15 amino acids. Notes on the study in general: The donor group comprised mostly white British people and more females; the analysis possibly underestimated clonal diversity. Just a handful of AZD1222 recipients were seropositive at baseline. Regions 160-218 and 743-854 held dominance among vaccine-associated CD4 TCRs, which spanned spike.

The V call is TRBV7-2, the J call TRBJ1-3; TRBD1 aligns across 8 bases. The source of this sequence is an adult who received the MenACWY meningococcal vaccine as a control. Sample: peripheral blood, taken 28 days after the second dose of the MenACWY control vaccine. In DNA form, the CDR3 reads TGTGCCAGCAGCTCAGGACAGGGAAGAGGAAACACCATATATTTT. Translation gives CASSSGQGRGNTIYF.